These 5 T cell receptor beta chains originate from one sample sequenced in a study of cytomegalovirus exposure and HLA in healthy donors. PCR primers comprised 60 Vbeta and 13 Jbeta primers. Using immunoSEQ multiplex PCR, the repertoire was profiled, and TCRdb retains in-frame clones only, with some absent. The sample gives under 110,000 clones, approximately 70% of which show up once; roughly 0.79% is in the top ten. Material for sequencing was PBMCs. All receptors come from a boy aged 5-17 years in good health and CMV-seronegative.

The genes are TRBV30 and TRBJ2-7, with D unresolved. The CDR3 loop spans 13 amino acids. Germline V gene sequence: CDR1 GTSNPN, CDR2 SVGIG (reference sequence). V shed 4 bases and J shed 3 bases, with 13 bases lying between them. CDR3: CAWNLERRYEQYF. DNA for the CDR3: TGTGCCTGGAACCTCGAGCGACGCTACGAGCAGTACTTC.

This clone showed up just once. The rearrangement uses TRBV19 and TRBJ2-1, with D maybe TRBD2 (5 bases). The CDR3 sequence is 15 residues long. Germline V lookup: CDR1 LNHDA, CDR2 SQIVND (reference sequence). Trimming pared 3 bases from V and 1 base from J, leaving 10 bases between. The CDR3 DNA sequence: TGTGCCAGTAGTATGTGGAGCGGATCCTACAATGAGCAGTTCTTC. It encodes CASSMWSGSYNEQFF.

This chain joins TRBV12-5 and TRBJ1-1; D is ambiguous. Germline V CDR1 and CDR2: LGHNT, FRNRAP. The CDR3 has 14 residues. The V end was cut by 6 bases, the J end by 4 bases, with 15 bases between. CDR3 in DNA: TGTGCTAGTGGGTCGGTCGAAGGAGGCACTGAAGCTTTCTTT. Amino acid sequence: CASGSVEGGTEAFF.

The chain recombines TRBV15 with TRBJ1-1; D is perhaps TRBD1 (6 bases). V shed 0 bases and J shed 10 bases, with 12 bases lying between them. The germline V gene has CDR1 LNHNV and CDR2 YYDKDF (reference sequence). The CDR3 spans 13 residues. Here the CDR3 reads CATSRDRGTVAFF. The CDR3 bases are TGTGCCACCAGCAGAGATAGGGGGACGGTAGCTTTCTTT.

The V and J genes are TRBV27 and TRBJ2-5, with a weak D call TRBD2 (6 bases). Germline assignment: CDR1 MNHEY and CDR2 SMNVEV (reference sequence). V was cut by 1 base and J by 3 bases, with 15 bases left in between. The CDR3 totals 16 residues. This chain's CDR3 is CASSLFSGRAKETQYF. The CDR3 DNA sequence: TGTGCCAGCAGTTTATTCTCCGGGAGAGCCAAAGAGACCCAGTACTTC.